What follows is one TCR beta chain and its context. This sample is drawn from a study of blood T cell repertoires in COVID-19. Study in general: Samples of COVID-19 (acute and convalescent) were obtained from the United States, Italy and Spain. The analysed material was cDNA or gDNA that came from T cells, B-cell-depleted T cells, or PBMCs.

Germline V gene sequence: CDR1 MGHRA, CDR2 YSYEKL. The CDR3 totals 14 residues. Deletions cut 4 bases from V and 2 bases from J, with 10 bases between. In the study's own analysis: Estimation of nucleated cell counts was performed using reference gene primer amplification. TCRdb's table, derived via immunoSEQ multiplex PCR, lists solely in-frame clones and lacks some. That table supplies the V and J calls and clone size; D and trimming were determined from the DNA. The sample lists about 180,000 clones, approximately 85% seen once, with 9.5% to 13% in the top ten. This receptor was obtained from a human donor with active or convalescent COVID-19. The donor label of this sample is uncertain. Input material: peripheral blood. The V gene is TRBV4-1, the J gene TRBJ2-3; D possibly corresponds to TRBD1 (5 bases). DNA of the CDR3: TGCGCCAGCAGCCTGGGGCCCTCCACAGATACGCAGTATTTT. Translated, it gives CASSLGPSTDTQYF.